The sequence of this T cell receptor beta chain was determined in a study of lymphopenia after photon versus proton radiotherapy. TCRdb's table, derived via immunoSEQ multiplex PCR, lists solely in-frame clones and lacks some. Here the sample spans about 20,000 clones, 84% being singletons. The V end lost 1 base, the J end lost 6 bases, and 7 bases lay between the germline ends. CDR1 is SGHRS, CDR2 YFSETQ, per germline. This CDR3 is 13 amino acids long. Turning to this clone: Its antigen remains unidentified.

Study-level results: Authors raise, but do not show, better survival with proton therapy. A bigger post-nadir fall in TCR diversity correlated inversely with survival time in deceased patients. Post-nadir diversity loss with photons came from oligoclonal expansion, particularly CD8+ Temra cells. Under photons, naive T cells and diversity fell while effector/memory populations rose.

V usage is TRBV5-1 and J usage is TRBJ2-2, with no clear D. This sequence was found in a woman aged 45-65 years with pancreatic cancer. Material: peripheral blood, obtained from a patient treated with photon-based radiotherapy. The CDR3 here is CASSLKSPGELFF. The CDR3 coding sequence is TGCGCCAGCAGCTTGAAGAGCCCCGGGGAGCTGTTTTTT.